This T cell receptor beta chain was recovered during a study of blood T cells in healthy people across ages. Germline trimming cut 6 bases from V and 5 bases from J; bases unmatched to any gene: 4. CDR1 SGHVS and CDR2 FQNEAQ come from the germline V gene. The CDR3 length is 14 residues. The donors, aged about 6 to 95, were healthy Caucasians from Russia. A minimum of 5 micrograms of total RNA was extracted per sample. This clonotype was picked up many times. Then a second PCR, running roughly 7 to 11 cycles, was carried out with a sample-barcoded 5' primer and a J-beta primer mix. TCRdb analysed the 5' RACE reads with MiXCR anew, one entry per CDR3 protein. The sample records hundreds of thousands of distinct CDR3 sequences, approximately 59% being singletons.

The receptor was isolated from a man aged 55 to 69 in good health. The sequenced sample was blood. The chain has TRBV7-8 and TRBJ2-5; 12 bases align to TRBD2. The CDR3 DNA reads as TGTGCCAGCAGTCGCGGACTAGCGGGGGAGACCCAGTACTTC. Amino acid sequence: CASSRGLAGETQYF.